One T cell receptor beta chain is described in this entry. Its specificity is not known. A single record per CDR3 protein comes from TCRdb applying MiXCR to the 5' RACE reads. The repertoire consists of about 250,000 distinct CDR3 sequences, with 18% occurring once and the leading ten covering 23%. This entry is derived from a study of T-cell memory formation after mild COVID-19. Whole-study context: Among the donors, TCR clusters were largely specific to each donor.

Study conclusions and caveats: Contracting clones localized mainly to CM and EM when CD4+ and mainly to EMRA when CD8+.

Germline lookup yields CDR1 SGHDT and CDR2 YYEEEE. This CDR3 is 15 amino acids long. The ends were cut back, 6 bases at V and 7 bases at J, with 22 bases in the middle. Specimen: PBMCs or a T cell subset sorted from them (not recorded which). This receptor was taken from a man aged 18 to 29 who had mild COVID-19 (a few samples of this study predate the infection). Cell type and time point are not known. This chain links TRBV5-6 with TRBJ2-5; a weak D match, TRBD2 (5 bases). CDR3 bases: TGTGCCAGCACCTCCCTCACCCTGGTCGGAGGGACCCAGTACTTC. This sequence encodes CASTSLTLVGGTQYF.